Listed here is a single T cell receptor (beta chain). Its target antigen remains unknown. This sample is part of a study of human CD8 memory T cell subsets (dated by TCRdb to 2019 to 2021). Background for the entire study: TCRbeta repertoires of stem-like (TSTEM), progenitor exhausted-like (TPEX) and effector memory CD8+ T cell subsets were compared to assess their clonal relationships. Five to seven donors each provided TSTEM, TPEX and effector memory subsets, from which TCRbeta repertoires were obtained. Summary of the overall study and its limitations: Although both stem-like subsets shared clonotypes with effector memory cells, the overlap between TSTEM and TPEX repertoires was minimal, suggesting distinct antigen spectra for the TSTEM and TPEX subsets. Normalized Shannon-Wiener diversity was similarly high in TSTEM and TPEX subsets, while effector memory subsets were less diverse by comparison. Only TCRbeta chains were sequenced, and repertoire comparisons rested on over five donors tested with paired t-tests and Bonferroni correction. Chao1 estimates suggested greater repertoire diversity in TSTEM than in TPEX subsets, potentially reflecting a broader range of specificities.

Reading the germline V gene (reference sequence) gives CDR1 SGHKS and CDR2 YYEKEE. The CDR3 spans 15 residues, from the cysteine through the phenylalanine. There is no recorded DNA. Peripheral blood mononuclear cells were isolated from healthy donor buffy coats by density gradient separation. In the study, negative magnetic separation with EasySep or MojoSort CD8+ T cell isolation kits was used to enrich total CD8+ T cells. An RNeasy Mini Kit was used to extract total RNA from duplicate vials of roughly 150,000 sorted CD8+ T cells per subset. PBMCs were used either fresh or after cryopreservation in fetal bovine serum containing 10% DMSO. Fluorescence-activated cell sorting on a FACSAria III was used to sort the CD8+ T cell subsets to purity. The data were produced on a NextSeq 550. A Human TCR Profiling Kit was used to prepare UMI-labeled 5' RACE TCRbeta libraries. The same number of PCR cycles was used to prepare all TCRbeta libraries in parallel. As for the original processing: Between about 2,600 and 18,000 functional CDR3beta clonotypes were contained in each TCRbeta library. MIGEC 1.2.9 handled UMI extraction and consensus assembly, with a minimum of three reads required per UMI. MiXCR 3.0.3 was used to extract the in-frame CDR3beta repertoires. Each sample was downsampled to 42,000 randomly selected UMIs before diversity metrics were calculated in VDJtools 1.2.1. For the top 3,000 clones of each sample pair, the repertoire overlap metrics D, R and F2 were calculated in VDJtools. After the reads were reprocessed by TCRdb, one entry was made per CDR3 protein sequence, with no DNA. TCRdb, not the authors, supplied the V and J calls. The sample's clone listing holds 3,200 or so distinct CDR3 sequences. The ten largest clones capture about 33% of the sample.

The chain is made from TRBV5-5 and TRBJ1-1; lacking DNA, the TRBD1 call made by TCRdb goes unchecked. The source is a human donor in good health. The sequenced sample was CD8+ effector memory T cells (TEM) sorted from PBMCs. This specimen's cell subset or site label, interpreted: effector memory CD8 T cells, CCR7- CD45RO+ CD95+. The CDR3 amino acid sequence is: CASSFVGGDDTEAFF.